These T cell receptor beta chains were read from a single sample in a study of vaccination effects on CD4 cells after COVID-19. Their antigens are not known. Generated by immunoSEQ multiplex PCR, the TCRdb table keeps only in-frame clones and is missing some. Of around 11,000 clones in the sample, about two thirds were seen once. The sequencing used CD4+ T cells from PBMCs cultured with HCoV-229E spike peptides, collected before COVID-19 vaccination. These receptors were collected from a human donor who received a COVID-19 vaccine. Each CDR3 is given with its conserved first and last residue. The order of the fields is J gene, V gene, D gene, clone size, CDR3 DNA, CDR3 protein. A D gene is named only where the DNA matches it firmly. For some rows the clone size is stated as once, few or many, or as a class when expanded; others skip it.

J gene: TRBJ1-1
V gene: TRBV7-9
D gene: .
clone size: few
CDR3 DNA: TGTGCCAGCAGCGAAGGGGTCACTGAAGCTTTCTTT
CDR3 protein: CASSEGVTEAFF

J gene: TRBJ2-5
V gene: TRBV7-2
D gene: .
clone size: .
CDR3 DNA: TGTGCCAGCAGCCCCTCGAGGACACAAGAGACCCAGTACTTC
CDR3 protein: CASSPSRTQETQYF

J gene: TRBJ1-1
V gene: TRBV6-6
D gene: .
clone size: .
CDR3 DNA: TGTGCCAGCAGTTCTCTGGGCACTGAAGCTTTCTTT
CDR3 protein: CASSSLGTEAFF

J gene: TRBJ1-2
V gene: TRBV4-2
D gene: .
clone size: .
CDR3 DNA: TGTGCCAGCAGCCAAGGGAATACCAAAGGCTATGGCTACACCTTC
CDR3 protein: CASSQGNTKGYGYTF

J gene: TRBJ2-7
V gene: TRBV7-3
D gene: TRBD2
clone size: .
CDR3 DNA: TGTGCCAGCAGCTCTAGCGGGGGTTACGAGCAGTACTTC
CDR3 protein: CASSSSGGYEQYF

J gene: TRBJ2-6
V gene: TRBV7-6
D gene: .
clone size: .
CDR3 DNA: TGTGCCAGCAGCTTCGTCCCCCTCTCTGGGGCCAACGTCCTGACTTTC
CDR3 protein: CASSFVPLSGANVLTF

J gene: TRBJ2-6
V gene: TRBV5-1
D gene: .
clone size: once
CDR3 DNA: TGCGCCAGCAGCTTGAGATCCCCCTCTGGGGCCAACGTCCTGACTTTC
CDR3 protein: CASSLRSPSGANVLTF

J gene: TRBJ1-3
V gene: TRBV2
D gene: .
clone size: few
CDR3 DNA: TGTGCCAGCAGGGACACCAGGGGCTCTGGAAACACCATATATTTT
CDR3 protein: CASRDTRGSGNTIYF

J gene: TRBJ1-1
V gene: TRBV5-4
D gene: .
clone size: .
CDR3 DNA: TGTGCCAGCACGATACGGGGAATGAACACTGAAGCTTTCTTT
CDR3 protein: CASTIRGMNTEAFF

J gene: TRBJ1-5
V gene: TRBV4-2
D gene: .
clone size: .
CDR3 DNA: TGTGCCAGCAGCCCCCAGGTCGGGGCCCTCAATCAGCCCCAGCATTTT
CDR3 protein: CASSPQVGALNQPQHF

J gene: TRBJ2-5
V gene: TRBV6-5
D gene: .
clone size: .
CDR3 DNA: TGTGCCAGCAGCAACAGTTTAGGTGAGACCCAGTACTTC
CDR3 protein: CASSNSLGETQYF

J gene: TRBJ2-7
V gene: TRBV6-5
D gene: .
clone size: .
CDR3 DNA: TGTGCCAGCAGGCGGTCTATGGCCGCCTACGAGCAGTACTTC
CDR3 protein: CASRRSMAAYEQYF

J gene: TRBJ2-1
V gene: TRBV5-4
D gene: TRBD1
clone size: .
CDR3 DNA: TGTGCCAGCAGCTCCCGGGACAGGGTAGCCGGTGAGCAGTTCTTC
CDR3 protein: CASSSRDRVAGEQFF

J gene: TRBJ1-2
V gene: TRBV19
D gene: .
clone size: .
CDR3 DNA: TGTGCCAGTAGTATACTTCGGTGGCAGGGGCATGGCTACACCTTC
CDR3 protein: CASSILRWQGHGYTF

J gene: TRBJ1-1
V gene: TRBV13
D gene: .
clone size: .
CDR3 DNA: TGTGCCAGCAGCTTAGTGGGGTCTGTGAACACTGAAGCTTTCTTT
CDR3 protein: CASSLVGSVNTEAFF

J gene: TRBJ2-1
V gene: TRBV7-9
D gene: .
clone size: .
CDR3 DNA: TGTGCCAGCAGCTTAAACTTCGGACAGCAGTTCTTC
CDR3 protein: CASSLNFGQQFF

J gene: TRBJ1-1
V gene: TRBV29-1
D gene: .
clone size: large
CDR3 DNA: TGCAGCGTTAGAACCCTGAACACTGAAGCTTTCTTT
CDR3 protein: CSVRTLNTEAFF

J gene: TRBJ1-3
V gene: TRBV7-2
D gene: .
clone size: .
CDR3 DNA: TGTGCCAGCAGCTCCAGGGAAGGGCATGGGAACACCATATATTTT
CDR3 protein: CASSSREGHGNTIYF

J gene: TRBJ1-6
V gene: TRBV4-1
D gene: .
clone size: .
CDR3 DNA: TGCGCCAGCCAGGCCTCCTATAATTCACCCCTCCACTTT
CDR3 protein: CASQASYNSPLHF

J gene: TRBJ1-1
V gene: TRBV28
D gene: .
clone size: .
CDR3 DNA: TGTGCCAGCAGTTATCCCCCGGGACGGAGGACTGAAGCTTTCTTT
CDR3 protein: CASSYPPGRRTEAFF

J gene: TRBJ1-2
V gene: TRBV10-3
D gene: TRBD1
clone size: once
CDR3 DNA: TGTGCCGCCCTCCGGACAGGGCATGGCTACACCTTC
CDR3 protein: CAALRTGHGYTF

J gene: TRBJ2-1
V gene: TRBV7-2
D gene: .
clone size: .
CDR3 DNA: TGTGCCAGCACCCAGACAGTCTACAATGAGCAGTTCTTC
CDR3 protein: CASTQTVYNEQFF

J gene: TRBJ1-1
V gene: TRBV27
D gene: .
clone size: once
CDR3 DNA: TGTGCCAGCAGTCTATTCGGGAGAGACACTGAAGCTTTCTTT
CDR3 protein: CASSLFGRDTEAFF

J gene: TRBJ2-2
V gene: TRBV18
D gene: .
clone size: once
CDR3 DNA: TGTGCCAGCTCACATGGGGACGGGGAGCTGTTTTTT
CDR3 protein: CASSHGDGELFF

J gene: TRBJ2-1
V gene: TRBV19
D gene: TRBD1
clone size: .
CDR3 DNA: TGTGCCAGTAGTATAGATAAGGGGGCGGGTTACAATGAGCAGTTCTTC
CDR3 protein: CASSIDKGAGYNEQFF

J gene: TRBJ1-1
V gene: TRBV2
D gene: .
clone size: few
CDR3 DNA: TGTGCCAGCAGCGACCACCCGAACACTGAAGCTTTCTTT
CDR3 protein: CASSDHPNTEAFF

J gene: TRBJ2-5
V gene: TRBV21-1
D gene: .
clone size: .
CDR3 DNA: TGTGCCAGCAGCAAAGGGACAGGAGAAGAGACCCAGTACTTC
CDR3 protein: CASSKGTGEETQYF

J gene: TRBJ2-1
V gene: TRBV7-8
D gene: TRBD1
clone size: .
CDR3 DNA: TGTGCCAGCAGCTTTCCCAAGAGACAGGGGCTAAAAAACTTCTACAATGAGCAGTTCTTC
CDR3 protein: CASSFPKRQGLKNFYNEQFF

J gene: TRBJ2-7
V gene: TRBV6-5
D gene: TRBD2
clone size: .
CDR3 DNA: TGTGCCAGCAGCGGGACTAGCGGGAGGGGCGAGCAGTACTTC
CDR3 protein: CASSGTSGRGEQYF

J gene: TRBJ2-2
V gene: TRBV5-6
D gene: .
clone size: .
CDR3 DNA: TGTGCCAGCAGCTTGGGGGACCGGAACACCGGGGAGCTGTTTTTT
CDR3 protein: CASSLGDRNTGELFF

J gene: TRBJ2-7
V gene: TRBV2
D gene: .
clone size: .
CDR3 DNA: TGTGCCAGCAGTGAACGCCGGGACCCAAGGAACTACGAGCAGTACTTC
CDR3 protein: CASSERRDPRNYEQYF

J gene: TRBJ1-1
V gene: TRBV3-1/TRBV3-2
D gene: .
clone size: few
CDR3 DNA: TGTGCCAGCAGCCAAGGGTTCGCGGGAGTCACTGAAGCTTTCTTT
CDR3 protein: CASSQGFAGVTEAFF

J gene: TRBJ1-1
V gene: TRBV9
D gene: .
clone size: .
CDR3 DNA: TGTGCCAGCAGCGTACCTGGGAGTTCTGAAGCTTTCTTT
CDR3 protein: CASSVPGSSEAFF